One TCR beta chain is described in this entry. The antigen remains undetermined. The table came from immunoSEQ multiplex PCR; TCRdb's copy has only in-frame clones and leaves some out. The top ten clones hold around a tenth of a sample with 12,000 to 15,000 clones, 62% of them seen once. The data belong to a study of T cell clonotyping in hematopoietic cell transplantation. Whole-study context: Samples: about 28 days before transplant, then days 30, 100 and 180 after.

General observations from the study: Few recipient clonotypes overlapped donors; over 95% were de novo at given depth. Pathologically expanded recipient clonotypes increased progressively from day 30 to day 180 as diversity fell. Broader posttransplant TCR repertoire diversity was predicted by graft donor and pretransplant recipient Inverse Simpson Index values.

There are 13 residues in the CDR3. Germline values: CDR1 SGHNT, CDR2 YYREEE (reference sequence). V lost 4 bases and J lost 6; bases outside the gene matches: 6. The rearrangement links TRBV5-4 to TRBJ1-2; 7 nucleotides align to TRBD1. The clonotype was recovered from a human donor who either received an allogeneic hematopoietic cell transplant for a myeloid malignancy or was a related donor (not recorded which). Some clones in this sample may be carry-over from other donors' samples. Material for sequencing was PBMCs. The CDR3 sequence is CASSGDSTHGYTF. The CDR3 region has the DNA TGTGCCAGCAGCGGGGACAGTACGCATGGCTACACCTTC.